A single TCR beta chain is shown here with its context. The data were produced by immunoSEQ multiplex PCR, yet TCRdb's version contains in-frame clones alone and is incomplete. The repertoire holds about 41,000 clones, with around four fifths as singletons. The data belong to a study of OX40 agonist ivuxolimab in advanced cancers. Study summary: A male proportion of over 75% was recorded, with mean age around 62 years and range roughly 23 to 85.

The TCR sequence derives from an adult with an advanced solid tumor such as melanoma, head and neck, liver or kidney cancer. Sequences were derived from CD4+ or CD8+ T cells sorted from blood, sampled in a trial of the OX40 agonist ivuxolimab.

CDR3: CASRTTGTGRTNEQFF. CDR3 sequence (DNA): TGTGCCAGCAGAACGACCGGGACAGGGCGCACCAATGAGCAGTTCTTC. The chain links TRBV27 to TRBJ2-1; 9 bases align to TRBD1. CDR3 length: 16 residues. CDR1 and CDR2 from the germline V gene are MNHEY and SMNVEV (reference sequence). Germline trimming cut 6 bases from V and 6 bases from J; bases unmatched to any gene: 12.